This T cell receptor beta chain appears in the sequencing data of a study of T cells after yellow fever vaccination. TCRdb redid the calling of the 5' RACE reads with MiXCR, one entry per CDR3 protein. In the table there are about 340,000 distinct CDR3 sequences, under 15% of which are singletons. Trimming removed 5 bases at V and 5 bases at J, with 12 bases between. Germline V lookup: CDR1 SGHTA, CDR2 FQGNSA. The length of the CDR3 is 13 residues. Study findings and constraints: Relatively few clonotypes were ones that appeared in both CD4 and CD8 compartments.

This clonotype showed up just a few times. Antigen unknown. The origin of this receptor is a man aged 18 to 30 who received the YFV17D yellow fever vaccine. Sample: CD4+ T cells sorted from PBMCs, taken 15 days after the yellow fever booster vaccination. The V call is TRBV7-2, the J call TRBJ2-5, with D unclear. CDR3 nucleotide sequence: TGTGCCAGCAGCCCCCTCAGTCGGGAGACCCAGTACTTC. Translation gives CASSPLSRETQYF.